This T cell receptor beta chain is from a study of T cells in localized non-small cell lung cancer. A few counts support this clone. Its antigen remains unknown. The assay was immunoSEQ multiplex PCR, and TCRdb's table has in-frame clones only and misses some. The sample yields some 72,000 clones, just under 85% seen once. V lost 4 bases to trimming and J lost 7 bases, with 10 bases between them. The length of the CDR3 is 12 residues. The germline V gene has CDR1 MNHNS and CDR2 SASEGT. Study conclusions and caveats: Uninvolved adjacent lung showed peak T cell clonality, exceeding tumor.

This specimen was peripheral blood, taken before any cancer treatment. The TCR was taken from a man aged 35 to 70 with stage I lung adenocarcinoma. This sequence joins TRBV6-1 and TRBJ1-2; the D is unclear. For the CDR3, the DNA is TGTGCCAGCAGTGTGGGGTACGGTGGCTACACCTTC. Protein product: CASSVGYGGYTF.